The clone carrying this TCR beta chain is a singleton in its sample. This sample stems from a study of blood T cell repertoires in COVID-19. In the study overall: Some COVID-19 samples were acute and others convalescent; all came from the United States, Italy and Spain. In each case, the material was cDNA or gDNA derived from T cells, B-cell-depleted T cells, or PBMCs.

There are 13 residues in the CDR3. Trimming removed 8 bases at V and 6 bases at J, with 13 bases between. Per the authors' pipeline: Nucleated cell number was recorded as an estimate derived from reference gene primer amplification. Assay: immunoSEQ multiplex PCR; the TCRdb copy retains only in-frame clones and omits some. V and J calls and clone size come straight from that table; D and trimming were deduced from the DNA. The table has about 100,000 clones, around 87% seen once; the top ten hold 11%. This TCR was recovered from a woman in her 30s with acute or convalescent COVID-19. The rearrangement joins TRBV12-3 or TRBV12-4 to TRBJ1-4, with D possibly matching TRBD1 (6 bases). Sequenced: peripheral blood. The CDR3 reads CASRDKPYEKLFF. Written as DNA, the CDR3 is TGTGCCAGCCGGGACAAACCATATGAAAAACTGTTTTTT.